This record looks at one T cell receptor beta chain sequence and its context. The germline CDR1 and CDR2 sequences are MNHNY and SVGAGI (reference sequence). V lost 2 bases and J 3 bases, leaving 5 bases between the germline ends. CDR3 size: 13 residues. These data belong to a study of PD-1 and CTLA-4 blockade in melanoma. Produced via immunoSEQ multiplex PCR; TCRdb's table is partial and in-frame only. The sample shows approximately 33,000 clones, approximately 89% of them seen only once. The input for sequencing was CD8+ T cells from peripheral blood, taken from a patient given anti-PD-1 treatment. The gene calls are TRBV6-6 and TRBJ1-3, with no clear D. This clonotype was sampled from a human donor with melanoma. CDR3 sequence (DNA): TGTGCCAGCAGTTACGAGGGTGGAAACACCATATATTTT. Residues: CASSYEGGNTIYF.